This TCR beta chain was identified during a study of beta chain features in type 1 diabetes. Study-wide context: Examination of sorted cells across all samples involved around 100,000,000 cells. Study-wide results and limits: Shortening that was moderate but significant affected the TCRB CDR3s of Type 1 diabetes patients in all four CD4+ subsets.

Purity exceeded 95% in all sorted populations. As every portion of the isolated RNA was reverse transcribed, the sequencing read expressed TCRB transcripts. Clones were read by immunoSEQ multiplex PCR, and TCRdb kept only the in-frame ones, dropping some. This sample has 300,000 to 450,000 clones; over 8.5% occur once, and the top ten carry approximately 0.6%. The CDR3 totals 14 residues. Germline CDR1 LNHNV, CDR2 YYDKDF (reference sequence). After removal of 0 bases from V and 4 bases from J, the junction contained 3 bases not matched to a gene. Regarding this clone: Its cognate antigen is unknown.

The sequenced material came from central memory CD4+ T cells from blood. The clonotype was recovered from a man younger than 45 with type 1 diabetes. The chain has TRBV15 and TRBJ2-7, with 7 bases aligning to TRBD1. In DNA, the CDR3 is TGTGCCACCAGCAGAGAACAGGGGTTTTACGAGCAGTACTTC. It codes for CATSREQGFYEQYF.